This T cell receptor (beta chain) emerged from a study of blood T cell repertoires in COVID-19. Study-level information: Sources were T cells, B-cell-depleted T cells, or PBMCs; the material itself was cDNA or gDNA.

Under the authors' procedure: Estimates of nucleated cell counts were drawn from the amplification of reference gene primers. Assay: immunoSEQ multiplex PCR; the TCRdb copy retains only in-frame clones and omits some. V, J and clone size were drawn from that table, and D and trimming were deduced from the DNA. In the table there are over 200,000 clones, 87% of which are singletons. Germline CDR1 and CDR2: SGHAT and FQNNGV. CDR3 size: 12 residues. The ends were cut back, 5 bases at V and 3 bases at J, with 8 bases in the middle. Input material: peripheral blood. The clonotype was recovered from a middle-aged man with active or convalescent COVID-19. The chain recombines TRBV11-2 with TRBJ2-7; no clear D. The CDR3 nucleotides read TGTGCCAGCAGCCACATAAACTACGAGCAGTACTTC. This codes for CASSHINYEQYF.